The rows below give T cell receptor beta chains drawn from one sample of a study of blood T cell repertoires in COVID-19. Assay: immunoSEQ multiplex PCR; the TCRdb copy retains only in-frame clones and omits some. This table has tens of thousands of clones, about four fifths appearing once. The sample comprised peripheral blood. Receptor source: a man in his forties or fifties with acute or convalescent COVID-19. The CDR3 runs from the conserved cysteine through the conserved F or W. Fields, in order: J gene, D gene, V gene, clone size, CDR3 protein, CDR3 DNA. A D gene is named only where the DNA matches it firmly. A clone size is listed for some rows: how often the clone was seen (once, few, many), or a class if it is expanded.

>TRBJ1-2|TRBD1|TRBV12-3/TRBV12-4|.
CASSLADRDGYTF
TGTGCCAGCAGTTTAGCGGACAGGGACGGCTACACCTTC
>TRBJ1-2|TRBD1|TRBV5-4|.
CASSSHTGTGNYGYTF
TGTGCCAGCAGCTCACATACCGGGACAGGGAACTATGGCTACACCTTC
>TRBJ2-1|TRBD2|TRBV7-9|.
CASSILAGGGYEQFF
TGTGCCAGCAGCATTCTAGCGGGGGGCGGGTATGAGCAGTTCTTC
>TRBJ2-1|.|TRBV24-1|.
CATSDFSRGDEQFF
TGTGCCACCAGTGATTTCTCCAGGGGGGATGAGCAGTTCTTC
>TRBJ1-1|.|TRBV19|.
CASSMTGNTEAFF
TGTGCCAGTAGTATGACAGGGAACACTGAAGCTTTCTTT
>TRBJ2-1|TRBD2|TRBV3-1/TRBV3-2|once
CASSQVILAGDLNNEQFF
TGTGCCAGCAGCCAAGTCATACTAGCGGGAGACCTTAACAATGAGCAGTTCTTC
>TRBJ2-5|.|TRBV18|.
CASSILGPQETQYF
TGTGCCAGCTCAATATTGGGCCCTCAAGAGACCCAGTACTTC
>TRBJ2-4|TRBD2|TRBV18|.
CASSPTSGTSGALAKNIQYF
TGTGCCAGCTCACCAACTTCCGGGACTAGCGGGGCGTTGGCCAAAAACATTCAGTACTTC
>TRBJ1-4|.|TRBV14|.
CASSPRAGIGEKLFF
TGTGCCAGCAGCCCAAGGGCCGGGATCGGGGAAAAACTGTTTTTT
>TRBJ1-1|.|TRBV5-1|once
CASSPFIDTEAFF
TGCGCCAGCAGCCCGTTTATCGACACTGAAGCTTTCTTT
>TRBJ1-5|.|TRBV27|.
CASSSSDQPQHF
TGTGCCAGCAGTTCCAGCGACCAGCCCCAGCATTTT
>TRBJ1-1|TRBD1|TRBV19|.
CASSLWTGSEAFF
TGTGCCAGTAGTCTCTGGACAGGGAGTGAAGCTTTCTTT
>TRBJ2-2|TRBD1|TRBV10-3|once
CAISPGTANTGELFF
TGTGCCATCAGTCCCGGGACAGCGAACACCGGGGAGCTGTTTTTT
>TRBJ2-1|.|TRBV21-1|.
CASSKGITGGYNEQFF
TGTGCCAGCAGCAAAGGGATAACGGGAGGCTACAATGAGCAGTTCTTC
>TRBJ2-7|TRBD1|TRBV18|.
CASSRGGQGNEQYF
TGTGCCAGCTCACGGGGGGGACAGGGGAATGAGCAGTACTTC
>TRBJ2-4|TRBD2|TRBV5-4|.
CASSPGGGNIQYF
TGTGCCAGCAGCCCGGGAGGGGGAAACATTCAGTACTTC
>TRBJ1-4|.|TRBV7-9|.
CASSDNRVEKLFF
TGTGCCAGCAGCGACAACAGGGTTGAAAAACTGTTTTTT
>TRBJ2-3|.|TRBV2|.
CASSDSRAVTTDTQYF
TGTGCCAGCAGTGACAGTCGAGCGGTTACCACAGATACGCAGTATTTT
>TRBJ1-1|TRBD1|TRBV6-5|.
CASSPGGENTEAFF
TGTGCCAGCAGTCCAGGGGGAGAGAACACTGAAGCTTTCTTT
>TRBJ2-1|.|TRBV21-1|.
CASSIPVAFSSYNEQFF
TGTGCCAGCAGCATTCCGGTAGCGTTTAGCTCCTACAATGAGCAGTTCTTC
>TRBJ2-2|.|TRBV29-1|.
CSTSTTGTGELFF
TGCAGCACCTCCACGACGGGCACCGGGGAGCTGTTTTTT
>TRBJ2-7|.|TRBV15|few
CATSRQKYYEQYF
TGTGCCACCAGCAGACAGAAATACTACGAGCAGTACTTC